One and the same sample provided the 22 T cell receptor beta chains below, sequenced in a study of cytomegalovirus exposure and HLA in healthy donors. Vbeta (60) and Jbeta (13) primers were used in the PCR. The assay was immunoSEQ multiplex PCR, and TCRdb's table has in-frame clones only and misses some. In the table there are under 200,000 clones, approximately 62% of which are singletons. Input material: PBMCs. Receptor source: a man aged 50 to 60 in good health and CMV-seronegative.

The chain is built from TRBV5-1 and TRBJ1-2; 7 bases align to TRBD1. CDR3 length equals 14 residues. Trimming took 4 bases from V and 5 from J; bases not matched to a gene: 8. Germline values: CDR1 SGHRS, CDR2 YFSETQ. The CDR3 protein is CASSKGDSQYGYTF. CDR3 DNA: TGCGCCAGCAGCAAGGGGGACAGTCAATATGGCTACACCTTC.

V and J are TRBV11-3 and TRBJ2-5; 12 nucleotides line up with TRBD1. The CDR3 contains 16 residues. V gave up 1 base and J gave up 3 bases; unmatched junction bases: 3. Germline values: CDR1 SGHNT, CDR2 YENEEA. Written as DNA, the CDR3 is TGTGCCAGCAGCTTAGGGGGGACAGGGGGCAAAGAGACCCAGTACTTC. It is translated as CASSLGGTGGKETQYF.

On this clone itself: A read error may produce the germline difference seen at one junction end. V is TRBV19 and J is TRBJ1-4, with 7 bases identical to TRBD1. The germline CDR1 and CDR2 sequences are LNHDA and SQIVND (reference sequence). CDR3 length equals 14 residues. CDR3 sequence (DNA): TGTGCCAGTAGTTCGCGGACAGGCGGGGAAAACCTGTTTTTT. As protein: CASSSRTGGENLFF.

This clone appeared a single time. The chain carries TRBV10-3 and TRBJ1-1, with a tentative D call TRBD1 (6 bases). Germline V gene sequence: CDR1 ENHRY, CDR2 SYGVKD. V shed 10 bases and J shed 6 bases, with 18 bases lying between them. The CDR3 has 13 residues. CDR3 in DNA: TGTGCCACCCGGGACACCGTTCGGGCTGAAGCTTTCTTT. It yields the protein CATRDTVRAEAFF.

This clone was seen only a few times. The chain has TRBV18 and TRBJ1-4; 8 nucleotides agree with TRBD1. The ends lost 4 bases at V and 7 bases at J; junction bases unmatched: 5. CDR3 size: 14 residues. CDR1 is KGHSH, CDR2 LQKENI, per germline. The CDR3 DNA reads as TGTGCCAGCTCACATGGACAGGGCTTTGAAAAACTGTTTTTT. It codes for CASSHGQGFEKLFF.

This rearrangement joins TRBV7-6 to TRBJ2-3; perhaps TRBD2 as D (5 bases). The germline V gene has CDR1 SGHVS and CDR2 FNYEAQ. The CDR3 spans 15 residues. Deletions cut 4 bases from V and 4 bases from J, with 15 bases between. CDR3 residues: CASSYSGSTADTQYF. The DNA for the CDR3 is TGTGCCAGCAGCTACTCGGGGAGCACGGCAGATACGCAGTATTTT.

This rearrangement joins TRBV6-1 to TRBJ1-4; 7 bases line up with TRBD1. This CDR3 contains 13 residues. Germline V CDR1 and CDR2: MNHNS, SASEGT. Trimming removed 2 bases from V and 11 bases from J; junction bases left unmatched: 5. The CDR3 region has the DNA TGTGCCAGCAGTGAAAAAGGGGGCTCTAAACTGTTTTTT. Residues: CASSEKGGSKLFF.

The chain couples TRBV19 to TRBJ1-1; possible D gene TRBD1, 6 bases. The CDR3 totals 13 residues. The ends were cut back, 3 bases at V and 4 bases at J, with 9 bases in the middle. The V gene's germline CDR1 is LNHDA and CDR2 SQIVND (reference sequence). The CDR3: CASSIPGATEAFF. The CDR3 coding sequence is TGTGCCAGTAGTATCCCAGGGGCCACTGAAGCTTTCTTT.

The chain employs TRBV5-1 and TRBJ2-7; D is unclear. V lost 2 bases and J lost 0, with 9 bases in between. The CDR3 is 14 amino acids. Germline V gene data show CDR1 as SGHRS and CDR2 as YFSETQ. CDR3 coding DNA: TGCGCCAGCAGCTTATACGGTTACTCCTACGAGCAGTACTTC. Protein product: CASSLYGYSYEQYF.

The chain couples TRBV9 to TRBJ1-2; 10 bases line up with TRBD1. With V trimmed by 0 bases and J by 2 bases, 1 base remained unmatched. Germline assignment: CDR1 SGDLS and CDR2 YYNGEE. This CDR3 is built from 15 residues. CDR3 sequence: CASSVAGQGNYGYTF. CDR3 nucleotides: TGTGCCAGCAGCGTAGCGGGACAGGGGAACTATGGCTACACCTTC.

V usage is TRBV7-2 and J usage is TRBJ1-2; TRBD1 matches 7 bases. The V segment lost 0 bases and the J segment 6 bases; nucleotides outside the gene matches: 7. The CDR3 is 15 residues long. Germline V gene lookup returns CDR1 SGHTA and CDR2 FQGNSA. CDR3 loop: CASSLAGDRVDGYTF. The CDR3 DNA sequence: TGTGCCAGCAGCTTAGCTGGAGACAGGGTGGATGGCTACACCTTC. The variable domain in full, with the rest retrieved from reference TRBV7-2 and TRBJ1-2, is GAGVSQSPSNKVTEKGKDVELRCDPISGHTALYWYRQSLGQGLEFLIYFQGNSAPDKSGLPSDRFSAERTGGSVSTLTIQRTQQEDSAVYLCASSLAGDRVDGYTFGSGTRLTVV.

This sequence joins TRBV28 and TRBJ2-1; D is possibly TRBD1 (6 bases). Germline-derived CDR1 and CDR2 are MDHEN and SYDVKM. The CDR3 has 14 residues. Trimming removed 8 bases from V and 2 bases from J, with 13 bases in between. CDR3 coding DNA: TGTGCCAGCGTAACAGGGACCCCCTACAATGAGCAGTTCTTC. It translates to CASVTGTPYNEQFF.

The rearrangement links TRBV19 to TRBJ1-1, with 8 bases that match TRBD1. V gave up 7 bases and J gave up 0 bases; unmatched junction bases: 4. Germline CDR1 and CDR2: LNHDA and SQIVND (reference sequence). This CDR3 is built from 14 residues. The DNA of the CDR3 is TGTGCCAGTAATACGGGACAGGTGAACACTGAAGCTTTCTTT. This gives the protein CASNTGQVNTEAFF.

This clone appeared a few times. The rearrangement links TRBV5-1 to TRBJ2-3, with 7 bases fitting TRBD1. Germline-derived CDR1 and CDR2 are SGHRS and YFSETQ. The CDR3 extends over 14 amino acids. Trimming removed 0 bases from V and 5 bases from J; junction bases left unmatched: 3. The CDR3 DNA follows: TGCGCCAGCAGCTTGGGACAGGGTAAAGATACGCAGTATTTT. Its translation: CASSLGQGKDTQYF.

This clone was counted a few times. This chain joins TRBV5-1 and TRBJ2-6, with TRBD1 as a possible D gene (5 bases). Trimming stripped 0 bases from V and 2 bases from J, with 6 bases between. Looked up from germline, CDR1 is SGHRS and CDR2 is YFSETQ. The CDR3 sequence is 15 residues long. CDR3 DNA sequence: TGCGCCAGCAGCTTGGCCAGGGCTGGGGCCAACGTCCTGACTTTC. Translating gives CASSLARAGANVLTF.

This chain connects TRBV28 to TRBJ1-1, with D unresolved. The germline CDR1 and CDR2 sequences are MDHEN and SYDVKM. V shed 7 bases and J shed 3 bases, with 12 bases lying between them. The CDR3 has 13 amino acids. CDR3 bases: TGTGCCAGCACTTTCCTCGGAGACACTGAAGCTTTCTTT. Amino acid sequence: CASTFLGDTEAFF.

This clone was seen only once. Sequence at one end of the junction differs from germline and may be a read error. Additional DNA sequences in this sample encode the identical CDR3. The chain is built from TRBV9 and TRBJ2-7; TRBD1 matches at 11 bases. CDR1 is SGDLS, CDR2 YYNGEE, per germline. The length of the CDR3 is 16 residues. CDR3 region: CASSVMGGQGVNEQYF. The CDR3 DNA sequence: TGTGCCAGCAGCGTAATGGGGGGACAGGGGGTTAACGAACAGTACTTC.

The table lists this clone with a count of one. The chain carries TRBV7-2 and TRBJ1-5; unclear D gene. Germline CDR1 is SGHTA and CDR2 is FQGNSA. The V gene lost 6 bases and the J gene lost 6 bases, with 15 bases spanning the gap. The CDR3 has 14 amino acids. The CDR3 sequence is CASRAVAEGQPQHF. The CDR3, as DNA: TGTGCCAGCAGGGCGGTGGCAGAAGGTCAGCCCCAGCATTTT. Based on the CDR3 plus reference TRBV7-2 and TRBJ1-5, the full variable domain is GAGVSQSPSNKVTEKGKDVELRCDPISGHTALYWYRQSLGQGLEFLIYFQGNSAPDKSGLPSDRFSAERTGGSVSTLTIQRTQQEDSAVYLCASRAVAEGQPQHFGDGTRLSIL.

V is TRBV27 and J is TRBJ2-5; D perhaps matches TRBD1 (6 bases). The CDR3 extends over 16 amino acids. Germline V gives CDR1 MNHEY, CDR2 SMNVEV (reference sequence). V was cut by 3 bases and J by 4 bases, with 18 bases left in between. The CDR3: CASSLDAGAPTETQYF. The CDR3 bases are TGTGCCAGCAGTTTGGACGCAGGGGCCCCGACAGAGACCCAGTACTTC.

The chain links TRBV7-8 to TRBJ2-1, with 7 bases that match TRBD1. The V gene end was trimmed by 5 bases and the J gene end by 2 bases; junction bases not matched to a gene: 6. Per the germline V gene, CDR1 is SGHVS and CDR2 is FQNEAQ. The CDR3 sequence is 15 residues long. The CDR3 DNA follows: TGTGCCAGCAGCCCCCACAGGGGTGCCTACAATGAGCAGTTCTTC. Translated: CASSPHRGAYNEQFF.

CDR3 in DNA: TGTGCCAGCTCGCGGATCCCAACTAATGAAAAACTGTTTTTT. Its translation is CASSRIPTNEKLFF. This rearrangement joins TRBV6-6 to TRBJ1-4; D gene unclear. CDR3 length equals 14 residues. Per the germline V gene, CDR1 is MNHNY and CDR2 is SVGAGI (reference sequence). V gave up 8 bases and J gave up 0 bases, with 10 bases separating them.

The chain carries TRBV6-1 and TRBJ2-5; perhaps TRBD2 as D (5 bases). CDR3 length equals 11 residues. CDR1 MNHNS and CDR2 SASEGT come from the germline V gene. CDR3: CSEGGQETQYF. The CDR3 nucleotides read TGTTCCGAGGGTGGCCAAGAGACCCAGTACTTC.